A single sample is the source of the 27 T cell receptor beta chains below, sequenced in a study of T cell repertoires in cytomegalovirus infection. TCRdb used MiXCR to reprocess the reads, holding one entry per CDR3 protein. Of about 100,000 distinct CDR3 sequences listed, about 29% are singletons. No antigen has been assigned to these receptors. The sequencing here drew on CD8+ T cells from cultured PBMCs, taken from culture after CMV antigen stimulation. These receptors were collected from a human donor in good health (CMV status not recorded). Some clones in this sample may be carry-over from other donors' samples.

This clonotype was observed a handful of times. J is TRBJ2-7 and V is TRBV11-2; D may be TRBD2 (5 bases). Trimming cost V 1 base and J 2 bases, with 9 bases left between them. CDR1 and CDR2 from the germline V gene are SGHAT and FQNNGV. CDR3 size: 14 residues. CDR3 DNA sequence: TGTGCCAGCAGCTTAGCGGGGATCCCCTACGAGCAGTACTTC. Amino acid sequence: CASSLAGIPYEQYF.

The genes are TRBV9 and TRBJ2-3, with 9 bases identical to TRBD2. The CDR3 covers 14 residues. Germline V gene sequence: CDR1 SGDLS, CDR2 YYNGEE. Unmatched junction bases numbered 9, after V lost 9 bases and J lost 4 bases. The CDR3 nucleotides read TGTGCCACCGCCGGAGCGGGGGGCGCAGATACGCAGTATTTT. Its translation: CATAGAGGADTQYF.

Note on this clonotype: One end of the junction fails to match germline, which may point to a read error. This chain connects TRBV6-8 to TRBJ2-7, with D perhaps being TRBD1 or TRBD2 (6 bases each). There are 13 residues in the CDR3. CDR1 and CDR2 (germline): MNHGY, SAAAGT. The CDR3 DNA follows: TGTGCCAGCACCAAGGGGGGCTCCTACGGGCAGTACTTC. It is translated as CASTKGGSYGQYF.

Worth noting for this clonotype: This could be a read error, since a much larger clone is one nucleotide away. The rearrangement joins TRBV6-4 to TRBJ1-1, with TRBD1 matching 7 bases. Germline CDR1 and CDR2: MRHNA and SNTAGT. This CDR3 has 15 residues. The J segment lost 4 bases and the V segment lost 4 bases, leaving 9 bases of the junction unmatched. The CDR3 nucleotides read TGTGCCAGCAGTGTCCCTACAGGGGTTAGCACTGAAGCTTTCTTT. It translates to CASSVPTGVSTEAFF.

This clonotype was seen repeatedly, ten times or more. The gene calls are TRBV5-4 and TRBJ1-1, with D possibly TRBD1 on 6 matching bases. The germline V gene has CDR1 SGHNT and CDR2 YYREEE (reference sequence). The ends were cut back, 2 bases at V and 5 bases at J, with 19 bases in the middle. The CDR3 runs 16 residues. CDR3 residues: CASSLGGSGWRTEAFF. CDR3 DNA: TGTGCCAGCAGCTTAGGGGGATCGGGGTGGAGGACTGAAGCTTTCTTT. The full variable domain, its missing parts supplied by reference TRBV5-4 and TRBJ1-1, is ETGVTQSPTHLIKTRGQQVTLRCSSQSGHNTVSWYQQALGQGPQFIFQYYREEENGRGNFPPRFSGLQFPNYSSELNVNALELDDSALYLCASSLGGSGWRTEAFFGQGTRLTVV.

The genes are TRBV27 and TRBJ1-1; D possibly corresponds to TRBD1 (6 bases). Looked up from germline, CDR1 is MNHEY and CDR2 is SMNVEV (reference sequence). Trimming pared 6 bases from V and 5 bases from J, leaving 16 bases between. This CDR3 spans 14 amino acids. The CDR3 nucleotides read TGTGCCAGCAGCTCAAGCCCCGGGACAACTGAAGCTTTCTTT. Its protein product is CASSSSPGTTEAFF.

This clonotype has more than one count but fewer than ten. This chain uses TRBV11-1 with TRBJ2-7, with D perhaps being TRBD1 or TRBD2 (6 bases each). CDR1 and CDR2 (germline): SGHAT, FQDESV (reference sequence). V was clipped by 1 base and J by 3 bases, with 22 bases between them. The CDR3 runs to 18 residues. This chain's CDR3 is CASSLVGSGGLIFYEQYF. The CDR3 DNA follows: TGTGCCAGCAGCTTAGTCGGCAGTGGGGGGCTCATCTTCTACGAGCAGTACTTC.

The chain employs TRBV9 and TRBJ2-3; no clear D gene. The CDR3 consists of 11 residues. Trimming pared 6 bases from V and 3 bases from J, leaving 5 bases between. Germline-derived CDR1 and CDR2 are SGDLS and YYNGEE. The CDR3 reads CASNPTDTQYF. In DNA form, the CDR3 reads TGTGCCAGCAACCCAACAGATACGCAGTATTTT.

In this sample, this clonotype turned up many times. This chain uses TRBV6-1 with TRBJ2-3; D is ambiguous. The V gene's germline CDR1 is MNHNS and CDR2 SASEGT. With 7 bases removed from V and 2 bases from J, the gap between germline ends came to 16 bases. This CDR3 region has 15 residues. CDR3 protein: CASMVGAVDTDTQYF. The DNA for the CDR3 is TGTGCCAGCATGGTGGGCGCGGTCGACACAGATACGCAGTATTTT.

This clonotype has a handful of counts. The gene calls are TRBV12-3 or TRBV12-4 and TRBJ2-7; TRBD1 or TRBD2 may be the D gene (5 bases each). The germline V and J ends were trimmed by 2 bases and 5 bases, with 13 bases remaining between them. This CDR3 is built from 14 residues. CDR3 region: CASSLKGPHNEQYF. Written as DNA, the CDR3 is TGTGCCAGCAGTTTAAAGGGACCTCACAACGAGCAGTACTTC.

This clonotype was recorded at least ten times. The V gene is TRBV7-6, the J gene TRBJ2-2; D not certain. CDR3 length equals 13 residues. The ends were cut back, 0 bases at V and 9 bases at J, with 8 bases in the middle. The germline gives CDR1 SGHVS, CDR2 FNYEAQ. In DNA, the CDR3 is TGTGCCAGCAGCTTAGCAGTTCACCGGGAGCTGTTTTTT. It encodes CASSLAVHRELFF.

This clonotype was found many times. This chain connects TRBV12-3 or TRBV12-4 to TRBJ1-1, with D unresolved. V was clipped by 2 bases and J by 1 base, with 5 bases between them. This CDR3 has 13 amino acids. CDR3 bases: TGTGCCAGCAGTTTACAGTGGAACACTGAAGCTTTCTTT. Translation gives CASSLQWNTEAFF.

This clonotype was counted between two and nine times. The J gene is TRBJ2-7, the V gene TRBV6-1, with unresolved D. CDR1 and CDR2 from the germline V gene are MNHNS and SASEGT. V dropped 5 bases and J dropped 0 bases, with 11 bases sitting between them. This CDR3 region has 14 residues. DNA for the CDR3: TGTGCCAGCAGTACCGATCTTAGCTCCTACGAGCAGTACTTC. This codes for CASSTDLSSYEQYF.

This clonotype was recorded once. This could be a read error, since a much larger clone is one nucleotide away. The chain recombines TRBV19 with TRBJ1-4, with D possibly matching TRBD1 (5 bases). CDR1 is LNHDA, CDR2 SQIVND, per germline (reference sequence). The CDR3 runs 14 residues. The CDR3 DNA is TGTGTCAGTAGCCCGGGACGGTATAATGAAAAACTGTTTTTT. Translated, it gives CVSSPGRYNEKLFF.

The J gene is TRBJ2-1, the V gene TRBV19; perhaps TRBD1 as D (5 bases). The CDR3 sequence is 14 residues long. CDR1 is LNHDA and CDR2 is SQIVND in the germline V gene (reference sequence). V was cut by 3 bases and J by 6 bases, with 12 bases left in between. The CDR3 nucleotides are TGTGCCAGTAGTATTATCTCAGGGCTCAATGAGCAGTTCTTC. Protein product: CASSIISGLNEQFF. Full variable domain (missing parts from reference TRBV19 and TRBJ2-1): DGGITQSPKYLFRKEGQNVTLSCEQNLNHDAMYWYRQDPGQGLRLIYYSQIVNDFQKGDIAEGYSVSREKKESFPLTVTSAQKNPTAFYLCASSIISGLNEQFFGPGTRLTVL.

V and J are TRBV29-1 and TRBJ2-1; TRBD2 agrees at 14 bases. The ends lost 3 bases at V and 2 bases at J; junction bases unmatched: 3. The CDR3 spans 16 residues. The germline V gene has CDR1 SQVTM and CDR2 ANQGSEA. The CDR3 DNA is TGCAGCGTTGACGGGACTAGCGGGGGTGCCTACAATGAGCAGTTCTTC. Translating gives CSVDGTSGGAYNEQFF.

This sequence joins TRBV4-1 and TRBJ1-6; D possibly corresponds to TRBD1 (5 bases). The CDR3 is 15 residues long. Between the trimmed V and J ends, which lost 0 bases and 6 bases, there was a span of 9 bases. Per germline, CDR1 MGHRA and CDR2 YSYEKL. This CDR3 is CASSQEPGGNSPLHF. As DNA, the CDR3 is TGCGCCAGCAGCCAAGAACCTGGGGGTAATTCACCCCTCCACTTT.

This chain connects TRBV19 to TRBJ1-1, with D unresolved. Germline CDR1 LNHDA, CDR2 SQIVND (reference sequence). V lost 3 bases, J lost 3 bases, and 5 bases lay in between. The CDR3 sequence is 12 residues long. CDR3 DNA: TGTGCCAGTAGTATCGCCTACACTGAAGCTTTCTTT. Its translation: CASSIAYTEAFF. Based on the CDR3 plus reference TRBV19 and TRBJ1-1, the full variable domain is DGGITQSPKYLFRKEGQNVTLSCEQNLNHDAMYWYRQDPGQGLRLIYYSQIVNDFQKGDIAEGYSVSREKKESFPLTVTSAQKNPTAFYLCASSIAYTEAFFGQGTRLTVV.

This chain joins TRBV2 and TRBJ2-1; possibly TRBD1 for D (6 bases). The CDR3 runs to 14 residues. Trimming left V 8 bases short and J 9 bases short, with 20 bases between. Germline lookup yields CDR1 SNHLY and CDR2 FYNNEI. The CDR3 DNA reads as TGTGCCAGCGGTGGAGGCAGGGGAGTGGGTGAGCAGTTCTTC. Residues: CASGGGRGVGEQFF.

The CDR3 DNA is TGTGCCAGCAGTTGGACTAGCGGGGGGGCGAACACCGGGGAGCTGTTTTTT. Its protein product is CASSWTSGGANTGELFF. The chain couples TRBV27 to TRBJ2-2; 15 nucleotides align to TRBD2. Unmatched junction bases numbered 0, after V lost 4 bases and J lost 0 bases. CDR3 size: 17 residues. CDR1 is MNHEY, CDR2 SMNVEV, per germline (reference sequence).

This clonotype turned up a few times. This rearrangement joins TRBV2 to TRBJ1-1; D is ambiguous. CDR1 and CDR2 (germline): SNHLY, FYNNEI. The CDR3 has 17 residues. V shed 5 bases and J shed 4 bases, with 23 bases lying between them. For the CDR3, the DNA is TGTGCCAGCAGTTTTACATTGACCCCCGATGGTAGCACTGAAGCTTTCTTT. It yields the protein CASSFTLTPDGSTEAFF.

This clonotype was seen at least ten times. The chain joins TRBV5-6 to TRBJ2-7; D not certain. The V gene's germline CDR1 is SGHDT and CDR2 YYEEEE. There are 17 residues in the CDR3. Trimming cost V 4 bases and J 2 bases, with 22 bases left between them. The chain's CDR3 is CASSPYLSGSNTYEQYF. The CDR3, as DNA: TGTGCCAGCAGCCCCTATCTTTCCGGGTCAAACACCTACGAGCAGTACTTC.

On this clonotype itself: A much larger clone differs from this one at a single base, so this may be a read error. The rearrangement uses TRBV5-1 and TRBJ2-1, with D possibly TRBD1 on 5 matching bases. CDR3 length equals 16 residues. The germline gives CDR1 SGHRS, CDR2 YFSETQ. The germline V and J ends were trimmed by 0 bases and 1 base, with 11 bases remaining between them. The CDR3 nucleotides are TGCGCCAGCAGCTTGGAGGGGCGTCATTCCTACAATGAGCAGTTCTTC. Translation gives CASSLEGRHSYNEQFF.

Ten or more counts support this clonotype. This chain links TRBV20-1 with TRBJ2-1; D may be TRBD1 (5 bases). The CDR3 length is 12 residues. Germline V gene data show CDR1 as DFQATT and CDR2 as SNEGSKA (reference sequence). Between the trimmed V and J ends, which lost 7 bases and 2 bases, there was a span of 9 bases. The CDR3 spells CSGGLPYNEQFF. The CDR3 nucleotides read TGCAGTGGGGGCCTTCCCTACAATGAGCAGTTCTTC.

This clonotype came up a few times. The V and J genes are TRBV9 and TRBJ1-2, with TRBD1 identical over 7 bases. This CDR3 is 15 amino acids long. The ends lost 1 base at V and 2 bases at J; junction bases unmatched: 5. Germline V gene data show CDR1 as SGDLS and CDR2 as YYNGEE. This CDR3 is CASSVSPQGNYGYTF. The DNA for the CDR3 is TGTGCCAGCAGCGTATCACCACAGGGGAACTATGGCTACACCTTC.

Details on this clonotype: This clone may be a read error of a much larger clone one base away. The chain recombines TRBV27 with TRBJ1-2; 10 bases match TRBD1. Germline V gives CDR1 MNHEY, CDR2 SMNVEV (reference sequence). The ends lost 10 bases at V and 8 bases at J; junction bases unmatched: 7. This CDR3 contains 12 residues. The DNA for the CDR3 is TGTGCCAACAGGGGACAGGGGATAGGCTACACCTTC. Protein: CANRGQGIGYTF.

The chain recombines TRBV7-8 with TRBJ1-2; a weak D match, TRBD1 (5 bases). The CDR3 totals 18 residues. Trimming cost V 4 bases and J 2 bases, with 23 bases left between them. Germline V CDR1 and CDR2: SGHVS, FQNEAQ. CDR3 bases: TGTGCCAGCAGCTCCACCGGTACAGGATCTAAATCCAACTATGGCTACACCTTC. Translated, it gives CASSSTGTGSKSNYGYTF.